A single sample gave rise to the 13 T cell receptor beta chains below, sequenced in a study of blood T cell repertoires in COVID-19. This table comes from immunoSEQ multiplex PCR, and its TCRdb copy is limited to in-frame clones, with some not included. Counted here are 200,000 or so clones, 92% occurring once; the ten biggest clones make up 0.7% to 0.85%. The sample comprised peripheral blood. The receptor source for this set is a man in his sixties with COVID-19, enrolled during active disease.

This sequence joins TRBV5-4 and TRBJ2-3, with 12 nucleotides matching TRBD2. CDR3 length: 18 amino acids. Germline V lookup: CDR1 SGHNT, CDR2 YYREEE (reference sequence). Trimming cost V 3 bases and J 2 bases; bases outside gene matches: 10. The DNA of the CDR3 is TGTGCCAGCAGCTCCGGACTAGCGGGAAAGGGCGCCACAGATACGCAGTATTTT. The encoded protein is CASSSGLAGKGATDTQYF.

This clone was recorded a few times. The rearrangement joins TRBV6-5 to TRBJ2-2; maybe TRBD2 (5 bases). CDR1 is MNHEY, CDR2 SVGAGI, per germline. Trimming removed 1 base from V and 1 base from J, with 7 bases in between. The CDR3 consists of 15 residues. Written as DNA, the CDR3 is TGTGCCAGCAGTTACTTGCGGGTGAACACCGGGGAGCTGTTTTTT. Translating gives CASSYLRVNTGELFF.

CDR3 loop: CASRKTGGNEQFF. The DNA of the CDR3 is TGTGCCAGCAGAAAGACAGGGGGGAATGAGCAGTTCTTC. V gene TRBV5-8 combines with J gene TRBJ2-1, with TRBD1 identical over 9 bases. From germline, CDR1 is SGHTS and CDR2 YDEGEE. V lost 5 bases and J lost 7; bases outside the gene matches: 4. The CDR3 runs 13 residues.

This clone was detected only a few times. This rearrangement joins TRBV28 to TRBJ2-4, with TRBD2 matching 9 bases. After removal of 2 bases from V and 3 bases from J, the junction contained 17 bases not matched to a gene. CDR3 length: 20 amino acids. Germline V gene lookup returns CDR1 MDHEN and CDR2 SYDVKM. For the CDR3, the DNA is TGTGCCAGCAGTTTACTGTTAGTTAGCGGGAGCCCGGAACTCAAAAACATTCAGTACTTC. It yields the protein CASSLLLVSGSPELKNIQYF.

The V gene is TRBV5-4, the J gene TRBJ1-6, with D unresolved. The CDR3 covers 13 residues. Germline assignment: CDR1 SGHNT and CDR2 YYREEE (reference sequence). Trimming stripped 4 bases from V and 8 bases from J, with 10 bases between. Here the CDR3 reads CASSPNGDSPLHF. Here the CDR3 DNA reads TGTGCCAGCAGCCCAAACGGGGATTCACCCCTCCACTTT.

V usage is TRBV5-1 and J usage is TRBJ2-2; possibly TRBD2 for D (6 bases). Trimming took 4 bases from V and 4 from J, leaving 17 bases between them. There are 16 residues in the CDR3. Germline V gene sequence: CDR1 SGHRS, CDR2 YFSETQ. The CDR3 loop reads CASSGPGVSGTGELFF. Here the CDR3 DNA reads TGCGCCAGCAGCGGCCCGGGAGTCTCGGGCACCGGGGAGCTGTTTTTT.

V and J are TRBV10-3 and TRBJ2-2, with D possibly matching TRBD1 (5 bases). V shed 5 bases and J shed 6 bases, with 10 bases lying between them. Germline V lookup: CDR1 ENHRY, CDR2 SYGVKD. The CDR3 totals 13 residues. The CDR3 protein is CAISTQGPGELFF. As DNA, the CDR3 is TGTGCCATCAGTACTCAGGGTCCCGGGGAGCTGTTTTTT.

This rearrangement joins TRBV7-9 to TRBJ2-7; D ambiguous. This CDR3 comprises 11 residues. The germline gives CDR1 SEHNR, CDR2 FQNEAQ (reference sequence). V was shortened by 6 bases and J by 2 bases, with 5 bases between the two germline ends. Written as DNA, the CDR3 is TGTGCCAGCAGTTCCGCCTACGAGCAGTACTTC. Translated: CASSSAYEQYF.

The rearrangement uses TRBV7-2 and TRBJ2-2; 7 nucleotides match TRBD2. V trimming: 5 bases; J trimming: 2 bases; junction bases outside the gene matches: 8. CDR3 length equals 16 residues. Germline assignment: CDR1 SGHTA and CDR2 FQGNSA. The chain's CDR3 is CASSLHIAGNTGELFF. DNA of the CDR3: TGTGCCAGCAGCCTCCATATAGCGGGTAACACCGGGGAGCTGTTTTTT.

The V call is TRBV4-3, the J call TRBJ1-1, with a possible D match to TRBD1 (6 bases). With 3 bases removed from V and 7 bases from J, the gap between germline ends came to 12 bases. CDR3 length equals 13 residues. From germline, CDR1 is LGHNA and CDR2 YSLEER. The CDR3: CASSHLEGVEAFF. The CDR3 nucleotides are TGCGCCAGCAGCCACTTAGAGGGGGTTGAAGCTTTCTTT.

The chain uses TRBV6-2 or TRBV6-3 and TRBJ2-7; 8 bases are a match to TRBD2. With 4 bases clipped from V and 1 base from J, the junction kept 12 bases outside the gene matches. The CDR3 has 17 amino acids. CDR1 and CDR2 from the germline V gene are MNHEY and SVGEGT. The CDR3 loop reads CASSLGPKRGISYEQYF. CDR3 nucleotide sequence: TGTGCCAGCAGTTTGGGTCCCAAGCGGGGGATTTCCTACGAGCAGTACTTC.

The V and J genes are TRBV7-9 and TRBJ2-7; TRBD1 might be the D (8 bases). Per the germline V gene, CDR1 is SEHNR and CDR2 is FQNEAQ (reference sequence). This CDR3 contains 14 residues. The V end lost 4 bases, the J end lost 3 bases, and 13 bases lay between the germline ends. The CDR3 DNA reads as TGTGCCAGCAGCTGGACAGGGAGGGACTACGAGCAGTACTTC. Translating gives CASSWTGRDYEQYF.

The chain is built from TRBV29-1 and TRBJ1-2; 9 positions agree with TRBD1. This CDR3 comprises 15 residues. The J segment lost 6 bases and the V segment lost 0 bases, leaving 8 bases of the junction unmatched. From germline, CDR1 is SQVTM and CDR2 ANQGSEA. The CDR3 sequence is CSVEDRGQGKHGYTF. The CDR3 DNA sequence: TGCAGCGTTGAAGATCGAGGACAGGGGAAACATGGCTACACCTTC.